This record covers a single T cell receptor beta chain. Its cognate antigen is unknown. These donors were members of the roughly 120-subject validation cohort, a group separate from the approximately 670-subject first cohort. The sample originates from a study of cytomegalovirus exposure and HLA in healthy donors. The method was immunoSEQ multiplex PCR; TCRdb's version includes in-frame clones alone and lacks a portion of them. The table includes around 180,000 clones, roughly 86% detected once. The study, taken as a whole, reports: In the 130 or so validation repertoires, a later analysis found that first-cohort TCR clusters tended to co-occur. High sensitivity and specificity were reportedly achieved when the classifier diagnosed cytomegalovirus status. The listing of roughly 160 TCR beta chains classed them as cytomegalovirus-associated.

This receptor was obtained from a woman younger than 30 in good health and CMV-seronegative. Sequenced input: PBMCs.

CDR3 coding DNA: TGTGCCAGCAGTTCGTCAGGGGCTGGAAACACCATATATTTT. Amino acid sequence: CASSSSGAGNTIYF. V is TRBV27 and J is TRBJ1-3; maybe TRBD1 (6 bases). Trimming shortened V by 4 bases and J by 2 bases, and 9 bases separated the two germline ends. The CDR3 runs to 14 residues. Germline CDR1 is MNHEY and CDR2 is SMNVEV (reference sequence).